The source of this TCR beta chain is a study of blood T cell repertoires in COVID-19. This clone was recorded only once. From germline, CDR1 is SGHDT and CDR2 YYEEEE. Trimming pared 3 bases from V and 3 bases from J, leaving 11 bases between. CDR3 size: 14 residues. The repertoire was sequenced with immunoSEQ multiplex PCR; TCRdb's copy has only in-frame clones and lacks some. The data show roughly 150,000 clones, over 70% seen once. V gene TRBV5-6 combines with J gene TRBJ2-3; a possible D gene is TRBD1 (5 bases). The TCR sequence derives from a man in his sixties with acute or convalescent COVID-19. Sequencing used peripheral blood. In nucleotides, the CDR3 is TGTGCCAGCAGCTCGACGGCAGGGACAGATACGCAGTATTTT. This sequence encodes CASSSTAGTDTQYF.